Listed below are T cell receptor beta chains from one sample, sequenced in a study of neurological immune-mediated disorders. Via MiXCR, TCRdb re-called the 5' RACE reads, giving one row per CDR3 protein. The sample includes tens of thousands of distinct CDR3 sequences, about 5% of them seen just once. Sequencing used PBMCs. The source of these receptors is a woman aged 55-70 years with multiple sclerosis. Both conserved end residues are part of each CDR3. D genes are given only for firm matches. Part of the rows lack a size; the others show once, few, many or a class for expanded clones.

v_gene: TRBV28
d_gene: TRBD1
abundance: many
j_gene: TRBJ2-7
CDR3aa: CASSLSGGKNEQYF
CDR3nt: TGTGCCAGCAGTTTATCAGGGGGCAAAAACGAGCAGTACTTC

v_gene: TRBV5-1
d_gene: TRBD1
abundance: many
j_gene: TRBJ2-4
CDR3aa: CASSRGQEPSKNIQYF
CDR3nt: TGCGCCAGCAGCAGGGGACAGGAGCCTTCCAAAAACATTCAGTACTTC

v_gene: TRBV28
d_gene: TRBD2
abundance: many
j_gene: TRBJ2-1
CDR3aa: CASSLGTAGGSYNEQFF
CDR3nt: TGTGCCAGCAGTTTGGGGACCGCCGGGGGGAGTTACAATGAGCAGTTCTTC

v_gene: TRBV6-5
d_gene: .
abundance: few
j_gene: TRBJ1-4
CDR3aa: CASSYYTGTANEKLFF
CDR3nt: TGTGCCAGCAGTTACTACACAGGGACGGCAAATGAAAAACTGTTTTTT

v_gene: TRBV5-1
d_gene: .
abundance: many
j_gene: TRBJ2-3
CDR3aa: CASRPNTDTQYF
CDR3nt: TGCGCCAGCAGGCCGAACACAGATACGCAGTATTTT

v_gene: TRBV5-1
d_gene: .
abundance: many
j_gene: TRBJ2-1
CDR3aa: CASSLPDQEQFF
CDR3nt: TGCGCCAGCAGCTTACCGGACCAGGAGCAGTTCTTC

v_gene: TRBV24-1
d_gene: .
abundance: few
j_gene: TRBJ1-1
CDR3aa: CATSSNTEAFF
CDR3nt: TGTGCCACCAGTTCGAACACTGAAGCTTTCTTT

v_gene: TRBV5-1
d_gene: TRBD1
abundance: many
j_gene: TRBJ2-5
CDR3aa: CASSLAGTATSQETQYF
CDR3nt: TGCGCCAGCAGCTTGGCCGGGACAGCGACTTCTCAAGAGACCCAGTACTTC

v_gene: TRBV5-4
d_gene: TRBD1
abundance: many
j_gene: TRBJ2-7
CDR3aa: CASSFDRGYEQYF
CDR3nt: TGTGCCAGCAGCTTCGACAGGGGCTACGAGCAGTACTTC

v_gene: TRBV20-1
d_gene: TRBD1
abundance: many
j_gene: TRBJ2-7
CDR3aa: CSAPGQYYEQYF
CDR3nt: TGCAGTGCGCCGGGACAGTACTACGAGCAGTACTTC

v_gene: TRBV7-6
d_gene: .
abundance: many
j_gene: TRBJ2-5
CDR3aa: CASSLGATPPQYF
CDR3nt: TGTGCCAGCAGCTTAGGGGCCACTCCTCCCCAGTACTTC

v_gene: TRBV10-3
d_gene: TRBD2
abundance: .
j_gene: TRBJ2-1
CDR3aa: CAISGSGGPYNEQFF
CDR3nt: TGTGCCATCAGTGGGAGCGGGGGACCTTACAATGAGCAGTTCTTC

v_gene: TRBV20-1
d_gene: TRBD2
abundance: many
j_gene: TRBJ2-3
CDR3aa: CSAPGTSGFTDTQYF
CDR3nt: TGCAGTGCTCCCGGGACTAGCGGATTCACAGATACGCAGTATTTT

v_gene: TRBV5-1
d_gene: .
abundance: few
j_gene: TRBJ1-1
CDR3aa: CASSLTSNTEAFF
CDR3nt: TGCGCCAGCAGCCTGACAAGTAACACTGAAGCTTTCTTT

v_gene: TRBV7-9
d_gene: .
abundance: many
j_gene: TRBJ2-3
CDR3aa: CASSLARTDTQYF
CDR3nt: TGTGCCAGCAGCTTAGCGAGGACAGATACGCAGTATTTT

v_gene: TRBV4-1
d_gene: TRBD1
abundance: many
j_gene: TRBJ1-5
CDR3aa: CASSQEGTAISNQPQHF
CDR3nt: TGCGCCAGCAGCCAAGAGGGGACAGCGATTAGCAATCAGCCCCAGCATTTT

v_gene: TRBV12-3/TRBV12-4
d_gene: .
abundance: many
j_gene: TRBJ2-4
CDR3aa: CASSFPEGVAKNIQYF
CDR3nt: TGTGCCAGCAGTTTTCCGGAGGGGGTAGCCAAAAACATTCAGTACTTC

v_gene: TRBV5-1
d_gene: .
abundance: many
j_gene: TRBJ2-3
CDR3aa: CASSGRTVDTQYF
CDR3nt: TGCGCCAGCAGCGGAAGGACAGTAGATACGCAGTATTTT

v_gene: TRBV20-1
d_gene: .
abundance: many
j_gene: TRBJ2-7
CDR3aa: CSAQAGRSSYEQYF
CDR3nt: TGCAGTGCCCAGGCAGGACGTAGCTCCTACGAGCAGTACTTC

v_gene: TRBV20-1
d_gene: TRBD1
abundance: many
j_gene: TRBJ1-2
CDR3aa: CSASRTGTGGGYTF
CDR3nt: TGCAGTGCTAGCCGGACAGGGACGGGTGGTGGCTACACCTTC

v_gene: TRBV10-2
d_gene: TRBD1
abundance: .
j_gene: TRBJ1-1
CDR3aa: CASSERTGASTEAFF
CDR3nt: TGCGCCAGCAGTGAGCGGACAGGGGCTTCCACTGAAGCTTTCTTT

v_gene: TRBV20-1
d_gene: TRBD2
abundance: many
j_gene: TRBJ2-7
CDR3aa: CSARDGGVSSYEQYF
CDR3nt: TGCAGTGCTAGAGATGGGGGGGTCAGCTCCTACGAGCAGTACTTC

v_gene: TRBV20-1
d_gene: .
abundance: few
j_gene: TRBJ1-3
CDR3aa: CSASQTGNTIYF
CDR3nt: TGCAGTGCTAGCCAGACTGGAAACACCATATATTTT

v_gene: TRBV6-5
d_gene: .
abundance: many
j_gene: TRBJ2-1
CDR3aa: CASSYSPLGWDQFF
CDR3nt: TGTGCCAGCAGTTACTCCCCTCTTGGGTGGGACCAGTTCTTC

v_gene: TRBV7-6
d_gene: .
abundance: many
j_gene: TRBJ2-2
CDR3aa: CASSLDVLAGELFF
CDR3nt: TGTGCCAGCAGCTTAGACGTGTTGGCTGGGGAGCTGTTTTTT

v_gene: TRBV6-5
d_gene: .
abundance: many
j_gene: TRBJ2-2
CDR3aa: CASSQRVTGELFF
CDR3nt: TGTGCCAGCAGCCAACGTGTAACCGGGGAGCTGTTTTTT

v_gene: TRBV15
d_gene: .
abundance: many
j_gene: TRBJ1-5
CDR3aa: CATSRDRAAYQPQHF
CDR3nt: TGTGCCACCAGCAGAGATCGGGCTGCTTATCAGCCCCAGCATTTT

v_gene: TRBV11-2
d_gene: TRBD1
abundance: .
j_gene: TRBJ2-1
CDR3aa: CASSLAGQGFNEQFF
CDR3nt: TGTGCCAGCAGCTTAGCGGGACAGGGGTTCAATGAGCAGTTCTTC

v_gene: TRBV20-1
d_gene: .
abundance: many
j_gene: TRBJ2-5
CDR3aa: CSPLDRGAETQYF
CDR3nt: TGCAGTCCCCTCGACCGGGGAGCGGAGACCCAGTACTTC

v_gene: TRBV9
d_gene: TRBD1
abundance: many
j_gene: TRBJ1-5
CDR3aa: CASSVGTGSNQPQHF
CDR3nt: TGTGCCAGCAGCGTAGGGACAGGTAGCAATCAGCCCCAGCATTTT

v_gene: TRBV7-9
d_gene: .
abundance: many
j_gene: TRBJ1-1
CDR3aa: CASSLAPGSAFF
CDR3nt: TGTGCCAGCAGCTTAGCCCCGGGATCGGCTTTCTTT

v_gene: TRBV5-1
d_gene: .
abundance: .
j_gene: TRBJ2-7
CDR3aa: CASSGDSVQSYDQYF
CDR3nt: TGCGCCAGCAGCGGGGACTCGGTACAGTCCTACGATCAGTACTTC

v_gene: TRBV15
d_gene: TRBD1
abundance: many
j_gene: TRBJ2-1
CDR3aa: CATSSRTGGNEQFF
CDR3nt: TGTGCCACCAGCTCCCGGACAGGGGGGAATGAGCAGTTCTTC

v_gene: TRBV20-1
d_gene: .
abundance: many
j_gene: TRBJ2-7
CDR3aa: CSARNPGGGTSRYEQYF
CDR3nt: TGCAGTGCTAGAAATCCAGGTGGGGGGACATCGCGTTACGAGCAGTACTTC

v_gene: TRBV5-1
d_gene: .
abundance: many
j_gene: TRBJ1-1
CDR3aa: CASSSGFTTEAFF
CDR3nt: TGCGCCAGCAGCTCGGGGTTTACCACTGAAGCTTTCTTT

v_gene: TRBV29-1
d_gene: .
abundance: many
j_gene: TRBJ1-1
CDR3aa: CSVDPRGTEAFF
CDR3nt: TGCAGCGTCGACCCCCGGGGGACTGAAGCTTTCTTT

v_gene: TRBV27
d_gene: .
abundance: many
j_gene: TRBJ2-7
CDR3aa: CASSFVGGLYEQYF
CDR3nt: TGTGCCAGCAGTTTTGTGGGAGGACTCTACGAGCAGTACTTC

v_gene: TRBV7-7
d_gene: .
abundance: many
j_gene: TRBJ2-2
CDR3aa: CASSVQNTGELFF
CDR3nt: TGTGCCAGCAGCGTACAAAACACCGGGGAGCTGTTTTTT

v_gene: TRBV20-1
d_gene: .
abundance: many
j_gene: TRBJ1-2
CDR3aa: CSARPGAIYGYTF
CDR3nt: TGCAGTGCGCGGCCCGGGGCGATCTATGGCTACACCTTC

v_gene: TRBV9
d_gene: .
abundance: many
j_gene: TRBJ1-6
CDR3aa: CASSAGGGSYNSPLHF
CDR3nt: TGTGCCAGCAGCGCAGGAGGAGGCTCCTATAATTCACCCCTCCACTTT

v_gene: TRBV20-1
d_gene: .
abundance: many
j_gene: TRBJ1-1
CDR3aa: CSARILIRKLTGSYEAFF
CDR3nt: TGCAGTGCTAGAATTCTGATTAGAAAATTGACCGGGAGTTATGAAGCTTTCTTT

v_gene: TRBV11-2
d_gene: TRBD1
abundance: few
j_gene: TRBJ1-1
CDR3aa: CASSPYRGRRTEAFF
CDR3nt: TGTGCCAGCAGCCCCTACAGGGGGCGGCGGACTGAAGCTTTCTTT

v_gene: TRBV6-4
d_gene: .
abundance: many
j_gene: TRBJ2-2
CDR3aa: CASSDRADTGELFF
CDR3nt: TGTGCCAGCAGTGACAGGGCGGACACCGGGGAGCTGTTTTTT

v_gene: TRBV9
d_gene: .
abundance: few
j_gene: TRBJ2-2
CDR3aa: CASSVVDTGELFF
CDR3nt: TGTGCCAGCAGCGTAGTAGACACCGGGGAGCTGTTTTTT

v_gene: TRBV7-2
d_gene: TRBD1
abundance: .
j_gene: TRBJ1-2
CDR3aa: CASSPDREGGYTF
CDR3nt: TGTGCCAGCAGCCCGGACAGGGAGGGTGGCTACACCTTC

v_gene: TRBV20-1
d_gene: .
abundance: many
j_gene: TRBJ1-1
CDR3aa: CSGATLGREAFF
CDR3nt: TGCAGTGGCGCGACACTCGGCCGGGAAGCTTTCTTT

v_gene: TRBV20-1
d_gene: .
abundance: many
j_gene: TRBJ2-4
CDR3aa: CSAPHEGKNIQYF
CDR3nt: TGCAGTGCTCCTCACGAGGGCAAAAACATTCAGTACTTC

v_gene: TRBV5-1
d_gene: .
abundance: .
j_gene: TRBJ1-1
CDR3aa: CASSQNAIPNTEAFF
CDR3nt: TGCGCCAGCAGCCAAAATGCGATACCGAACACTGAAGCTTTCTTT

v_gene: TRBV5-1
d_gene: TRBD2
abundance: many
j_gene: TRBJ2-5
CDR3aa: CASSLAGGTRKQETQYF
CDR3nt: TGCGCCAGCAGCTTGGCTGGGGGGACTAGAAAACAAGAGACCCAGTACTTC

v_gene: TRBV6-5
d_gene: .
abundance: many
j_gene: TRBJ2-6
CDR3aa: CASSAEGSGANVLTF
CDR3nt: TGTGCCAGCTCCGCCGAGGGATCTGGGGCCAACGTCCTGACTTTC

v_gene: TRBV10-1
d_gene: TRBD2
abundance: many
j_gene: TRBJ2-2
CDR3aa: CASSEARLARDTGELFF
CDR3nt: TGCGCCAGCAGTGAGGCCCGACTAGCGCGTGACACCGGGGAGCTGTTTTTT

v_gene: TRBV27
d_gene: .
abundance: many
j_gene: TRBJ2-7
CDR3aa: CASSFSQKGYEQYF
CDR3nt: TGTGCCAGCAGTTTCTCCCAAAAAGGGTACGAGCAGTACTTC

v_gene: TRBV5-1
d_gene: TRBD2
abundance: few
j_gene: TRBJ2-1
CDR3aa: CASSLVAGVEDNEQFF
CDR3nt: TGCGCCAGCAGCTTAGTAGCGGGGGTCGAGGACAATGAGCAGTTCTTC

v_gene: TRBV3-1
d_gene: .
abundance: many
j_gene: TRBJ1-1
CDR3aa: CASSQPGPKNTEAFF
CDR3nt: TGTGCCAGCAGCCAACCGGGACCAAAGAACACTGAAGCTTTCTTT

v_gene: TRBV19
d_gene: .
abundance: .
j_gene: TRBJ1-5
CDR3aa: CATCPNRQAGQPQHF
CDR3nt: TGTGCCACCTGTCCGAATCGTCAGGCGGGTCAGCCCCAGCATTTT

v_gene: TRBV5-1
d_gene: .
abundance: many
j_gene: TRBJ2-2
CDR3aa: CASSFHDSNTGELFF
CDR3nt: TGCGCCAGCAGCTTCCATGATTCGAACACCGGGGAGCTGTTTTTT

v_gene: TRBV5-1
d_gene: .
abundance: medium-sized
j_gene: TRBJ1-6
CDR3aa: CASSLLSGASPLHF
CDR3nt: TGCGCCAGCAGCTTGCTCTCTGGGGCTTCACCCCTCCACTTT

v_gene: TRBV6-6
d_gene: .
abundance: .
j_gene: TRBJ1-5
CDR3aa: CASSPGEVSNQPQHF
CDR3nt: TGTGCCAGCAGTCCCGGGGAGGTTAGCAATCAGCCCCAGCATTTT

v_gene: TRBV7-9
d_gene: TRBD1
abundance: many
j_gene: TRBJ1-1
CDR3aa: CASSLGDRGSNTEAFF
CDR3nt: TGTGCCAGCAGCTTAGGAGACAGGGGTAGTAATACTGAAGCTTTCTTT